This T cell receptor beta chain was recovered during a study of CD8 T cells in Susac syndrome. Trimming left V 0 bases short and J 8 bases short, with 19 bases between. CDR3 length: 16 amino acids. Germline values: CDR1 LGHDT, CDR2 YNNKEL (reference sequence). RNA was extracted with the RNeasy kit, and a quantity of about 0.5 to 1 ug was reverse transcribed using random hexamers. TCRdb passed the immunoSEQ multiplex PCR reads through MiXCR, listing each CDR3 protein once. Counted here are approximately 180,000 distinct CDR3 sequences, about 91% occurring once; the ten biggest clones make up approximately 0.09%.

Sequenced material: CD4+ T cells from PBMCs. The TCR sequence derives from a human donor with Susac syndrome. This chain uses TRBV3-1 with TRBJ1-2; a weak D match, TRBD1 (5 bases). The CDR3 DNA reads TGTGCCAGCAGCCAAGAGGGGCAGGGAGGACTCGGAGGCTACACCTTC. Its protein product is CASSQEGQGGLGGYTF.